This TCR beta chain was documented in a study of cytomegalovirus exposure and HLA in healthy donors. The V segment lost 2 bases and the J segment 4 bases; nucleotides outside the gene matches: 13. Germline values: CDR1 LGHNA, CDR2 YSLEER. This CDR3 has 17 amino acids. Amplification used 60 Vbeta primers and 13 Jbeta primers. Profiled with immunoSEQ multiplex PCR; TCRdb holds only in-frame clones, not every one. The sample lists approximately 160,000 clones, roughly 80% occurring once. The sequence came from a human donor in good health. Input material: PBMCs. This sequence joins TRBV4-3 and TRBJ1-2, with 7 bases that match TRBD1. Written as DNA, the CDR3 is TGCGCCAGCAGCCAAAAGCTTGACGGTCAGGGGGGCTATGGCTACACCTTC. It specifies CASSQKLDGQGGYGYTF.